The 7 T cell receptor beta chains below come from one sample, sequenced in a study of cytomegalovirus exposure and HLA in healthy donors (dated by TCRdb to the late 2010s). Receptor libraries were prepared by the immunoSEQ multiplex PCR assay. A mixture of 60 forward primers for TCR Vbeta segments and 13 reverse primers for TCR Jbeta segments was used in the multiplex PCR. TCRdb's version of the immuneACCESS table is confined to in-frame rearrangements and falls short of the full clone set. An unresolved V gene accounts for under half of the shortfall where checked; the remainder is of unknown origin. Here the sample has 95,000 to 100,000 clones; less than 9.5% occur a single time. The ten biggest clones cover around 4.9% of the sample. The sample consisted of PBMCs. All receptors derive from a man in his fifties in good health and CMV-seropositive.

The rearrangement links TRBV19 to TRBJ1-4, with 9 bases identical to TRBD1. The junction had 6 bases not matched to a gene; V was cut back by 4 bases and J by 0 bases. This CDR3 spans 17 amino acids. Germline CDR1 is LNHDA and CDR2 is SQIVND (reference sequence). The CDR3 loop reads CASSRGQGLTTNEKLFF. The CDR3 DNA sequence: TGTGCCAGTAGTAGGGGACAGGGCCTAACAACTAATGAAAAACTGTTTTTT.

The chain is built from TRBV27 and TRBJ1-1, with TRBD1 matching over 9 bases. CDR1 and CDR2 (germline): MNHEY, SMNVEV (reference sequence). CDR3 length: 16 amino acids. Germline trimming cut 6 bases from V and 1 base from J; bases unmatched to any gene: 9. CDR3 region: CASRITGGVGNTEAFF. CDR3 nucleotide sequence: TGTGCCAGCAGAATTACAGGGGGCGTTGGGAACACTGAAGCTTTCTTT.

This clone appeared once. The gene calls are TRBV5-8 and TRBJ2-2, with 7 bases aligning to TRBD1. The CDR3 has 15 amino acids. V dropped 0 bases and J dropped 4; count of bases not matched to a gene: 3. CDR1 is SGHTS and CDR2 is YDEGEE in the germline V gene. The CDR3: CASSLDPGGTGELFF. Here the CDR3 DNA reads TGTGCCAGCAGCTTGGATCCAGGGGGCACCGGGGAGCTGTTTTTT.

This clone occurred a few times. The chain joins TRBV27 to TRBJ1-2; D is possibly TRBD1 (6 bases). This CDR3 contains 13 residues. V was clipped by 5 bases and J by 3 bases, with 10 bases between them. The germline CDR1 and CDR2 sequences are MNHEY and SMNVEV (reference sequence). The CDR3 DNA reads TGTGCCAGCAGTCCACAGGGCTACTATGGCTACACCTTC. Translating gives CASSPQGYYGYTF.

This chain joins TRBV7-9 and TRBJ1-1; TRBD1 matches at 7 bases. J gave up 1 base and V 3 bases, and 11 bases lay outside the gene matches. CDR1 is SEHNR, CDR2 FQNEAQ, per germline (reference sequence). This CDR3 comprises 17 residues. CDR3 coding DNA: TGTGCCAGCAGCTTCCTGAGATACAGGGGTGCGAACACTGAAGCTTTCTTT. Its protein is CASSFLRYRGANTEAFF.

The genes are TRBV27 and TRBJ1-6; D remains unclear. Germline assignment: CDR1 MNHEY and CDR2 SMNVEV (reference sequence). V was clipped by 6 bases and J by 9 bases, with 15 bases between them. This CDR3 has 14 amino acids. This chain's CDR3 is CASSLGGLISPLHF. DNA of the CDR3: TGTGCCAGCAGCCTTGGTGGACTTATTTCACCCCTCCACTTT.

In this sample, this clone turned up a few times. The chain joins TRBV2 to TRBJ2-7, with D possibly matching TRBD2 (7 bases). Trimming took off 2 bases at V and 4 bases at J, with 18 bases between the two ends. Germline V gene data show CDR1 as SNHLY and CDR2 as FYNNEI. The CDR3 sequence is 16 residues long. CDR3 DNA sequence: TGTGCCAGCAGTGAACAGGGAGGGGGACGTGGATACGAGCAGTACTTC. Translated: CASSEQGGGRGYEQYF.